This TCR beta chain is from a study of T-cell reconstitution after alpha-beta-depleted transplantation in children. Germline CDR1 reads MNHNY; CDR2 reads SVGAGI (reference sequence). Deletions cut 2 bases from V and 12 bases from J, with 10 bases between. CDR3 size: 12 residues. The library targeted TCRbeta and was prepared with unique molecular identifiers. From the PCR reads, TCRdb called clonotypes with MiXCR, one entry per CDR3 protein. The sample has some 500,000 distinct CDR3 sequences, around 16% seen once. The source is a human donor who donated a stem cell graft to a child with acute lymphoblastic leukemia. The rearrangement links TRBV6-6 to TRBJ1-4; D remains ambiguous. This material consisted of PBMCs from the stem cell graft donor, taken from the stem cell graft. The CDR3 reads CASSYLRAELFF. The CDR3, as DNA: TGTGCCAGCAGTTACCTGCGAGCCGAACTGTTTTTT.